This T cell receptor (beta chain) comes out of a study of neurological immune-mediated disorders (dated by TCRdb to between 2019 and 2020). Describing the broader study: Among the roughly 35 multiple sclerosis patients, relapsing-remitting MS accounted for approximately 31 and secondary progressive MS accounted for 3. Peripheral blood TCR-beta repertoires from patients with HTLV-I-associated myelopathy (HAM/TSP), patients with multiple sclerosis, and healthy controls were compared in the study using UMI-based sequencing. Alongside PBMC samples, the set of 106 TCR-beta libraries contained longitudinal samples, technical triplicates, and paired CD4+ and CD8+ T-cell subsets that had been sorted. Of the 68 subjects in the cohort, some 15 were HAM/TSP patients, some 34 were multiple sclerosis patients, and about 20 were healthy controls.

Cut back by 5 bases and 1 base, the V and J ends lie 12 bases apart. The CDR3 is 15 amino acids in total, end residues counted. Only the CDR3 portion is preserved as DNA: 45 bases, with reading frame beginning at the first base. Taken from the germline V gene (reference sequence), the CDR1 and CDR2 loops are LNHNV and YYDKDF. cDNA was synthesized by template-switch 5'RACE using a primer with a 10-nucleotide random unique molecular identifier that tagged each TCR transcript. Over 170 million TCR-beta sequences, covering 15-18 subjects, were produced in each sequencing run. The RNeasy kit was used for extraction of total RNA. The KAPA Real-time Library Amplification kit was used to amplify TCR-beta VDJ regions with primers for the TCR constant region and the 5'RACE anchor. Sample indexes and Illumina adaptors were added in a first PCR, after which library yield was increased in a second PCR. After Ampure bead purification, the roughly 650 bp TCR product was size-selected on a 2% E-gel SizeSelection system. Library quality was checked on a Bioanalyzer, concentration was measured with Qubit, and libraries were quantified with the Kapa Library Quantification kit before pooling. An Illumina HiSeq 2500 was used to sequence the libraries paired-end at 2 x 150 bp. To increase sequence diversity, roughly 24-32% phiX was spiked into each library pool. Under the source paper's analysis protocol: Quality-filtered reads were processed with the UMI-based MiGEC pipeline, and over 85% of raw TCR sequences were removed by the MiGEC pipeline during error correction. VDJ genes were aligned to IMGT germline references, and each clonotype was defined by a unique CDR3 amino acid sequence together with V-J genes. VDJtools evaluated clonal expansion, Shannon diversity and CDR3 relatedness (CalcPairwiseDistances, ClusterSamples); CLCbio workbench built phylogenetic trees. Clones with at least 8 unique UMIs were defined as expanded, with this threshold being based on coefficient-of-variation modelling across technical triplicates. TCRdb trimmed public reads at Q25 via fastp, called clones via MiXCR and kept in-frame beta chains. Each CDR3 protein appears once, grouped with its most common genes and DNA. The V and J calls and clone size come from TCRdb's table, not from the authors' own analysis. This sample comprises around 70,000 distinct CDR3 sequences, about 3% of them detected only once. The ten most abundant clones make up more than 4% of the sample.

Broader findings and caveats from the paper: No association of the MS cluster with clinical or MRI features was observed, and the need for larger cohorts was stated by the authors. Repertoires from 18 of 34 MS patients were grouped by phylogenetic analysis into a cluster of related CDR3 sequences, suggesting a possible repertoire-level signature. No identical CDR3 amino acid sequences were found to be shared among expanded clones across subjects, suggesting that TCR-beta repertoires were private in all groups. TCR clonal expansion was highest in HAM/TSP patients and lowest in MS patients, with MS patients falling below even healthy controls.

On this clonotype: Its antigen is currently not known. Given the absence of the conserved phenylalanine or tryptophan at the CDR3 end, a read error is likely.

Unsorted PBMC libraries were generated from 2 million PBMCs stored in RNAlater at -80 °C until RNA extraction. The multiple sclerosis patients were enrolled in a US clinical protocol that used magnetic resonance imaging to evaluate disease progression. Peripheral blood underwent Ficoll-Hypaque density gradient centrifugation to isolate PBMCs, which were then cryopreserved in liquid nitrogen. The sequenced sample was PBMCs. This chain is built from TRBV15 and TRBJ2-4; the D gene is tentatively TRBD1 or TRBD2, each matching 6 bases. The source of this sequence is a woman between 45 and 65 years old with multiple sclerosis. Read as DNA, the sequence is TGTGCCACCAGCGGAGGGGGGCTTGCCAAAAACATTCAGTACAAC. It specifies CATSGGGLAKNIQYN.